The next 21 T cell receptor beta chains were all read from a single sample in a study of blood T cell repertoires in COVID-19 (dated by TCRdb to 2019 to 2021). The library was made by the immunoSEQ multiplex PCR assay. Sourced from immuneACCESS, this table was stored by TCRdb with only in-frame sequences that have V and J called. A share of the clones is absent; for the studies checked, an unresolved V gene accounts for under half, and the remainder has no known explanation. For this sample the table gives around 240,000 clones, of which around 90% were detected only once. Clones ranked in the top ten supply roughly 1.2% of the sample. The source material was PBMCs or T cells enriched from blood (not recorded which). Source of these receptors: a human donor in a cohort exposed to, infected with or recovered from COVID-19 (not recorded which). The donor label of this sample is uncertain.

This clone was seen a single time. The chain has TRBV6-5 and TRBJ1-2; 7 bases fit TRBD1. The CDR3 has 12 amino acids. Germline assignment: CDR1 MNHEY and CDR2 SVGAGI. With 7 bases clipped from V and 5 bases from J, the junction kept 4 bases outside the gene matches. The DNA of the CDR3 is TGTGCCAGCACAGAACAGGGGTATGGCTACACCTTC. It yields the protein CASTEQGYGYTF.

The chain links TRBV29-1 to TRBJ2-1; weak D call: TRBD2 (5 bases). The CDR3 consists of 16 residues. Trimming shortened V by 6 bases and J by 6 bases, and 24 bases separated the two germline ends. The germline CDR1 and CDR2 sequences are SQVTM and ANQGSEA. CDR3 region: CSVAIYPRVSGNEQFF. The CDR3 DNA reads TGCAGCGTCGCTATTTATCCGAGGGTATCGGGCAATGAGCAGTTCTTC.

The V call is TRBV7-9, the J call TRBJ2-7; tentatively, D is TRBD1 (6 bases). The CDR3 covers 15 residues. V was trimmed by 1 base and J by 1 base, leaving 11 bases between them. The V gene's germline CDR1 is SEHNR and CDR2 FQNEAQ (reference sequence). As DNA, the CDR3 is TGTGCCAGCAGCTTAGGGACAGTGGATTCCTACGAGCAGTACTTC. It translates to CASSLGTVDSYEQYF.

The rearrangement links TRBV9 to TRBJ2-2; weak D call: TRBD1 (6 bases). The CDR3 contains 16 residues. Germline V gene data show CDR1 as SGDLS and CDR2 as YYNGEE. Trimming stripped 4 bases from V and 5 bases from J, with 18 bases between. CDR3 protein: CASSPRGDSQTGELFF. CDR3 bases: TGTGCCAGCAGCCCCAGGGGTGATTCTCAGACCGGGGAGCTGTTTTTT.

This sequence joins TRBV20-1 and TRBJ2-5; D is ambiguous. CDR3 length: 13 amino acids. V lost 3 bases to trimming and J lost 7 bases, with 15 bases between them. Per the germline V gene, CDR1 is DFQATT and CDR2 is SNEGSKA (reference sequence). The CDR3 region has the DNA TGCAGTGCTAGTTCTCGGGTAGCTGGGACCCAGTACTTC. Its translation is CSASSRVAGTQYF.

This clone was detected only a few times. The rearrangement joins TRBV30 to TRBJ2-2, with 7 bases that match TRBD1. CDR1 GTSNPN and CDR2 SVGIG come from the germline V gene (reference sequence). Trimming took 5 bases from V and 7 from J; bases not matched to a gene: 7. The CDR3 consists of 13 residues. CDR3 DNA sequence: TGTGCCTGGGGAGAACAGGGGTTCGGGGAGCTGTTTTTT. Amino acid sequence: CAWGEQGFGELFF.

The J gene is TRBJ1-5, the V gene TRBV6-5; no definite D call. The germline V gene has CDR1 MNHEY and CDR2 SVGAGI. The V gene lost 2 bases and the J gene lost 0 bases, with 5 bases spanning the gap. The CDR3 length is 14 residues. CDR3 nucleotide sequence: TGTGCCAGCAGTTACCTAGATAGCAATCAGCCCCAGCATTTT. It encodes CASSYLDSNQPQHF.

This clone was seen more than once but under ten times. The gene calls are TRBV29-1 and TRBJ1-3, with D possibly matching TRBD1 (5 bases). Deletions cut 4 bases from V and 0 bases from J, with 22 bases between. CDR3 length: 18 residues. Germline CDR1 and CDR2: SQVTM and ANQGSEA. The CDR3 spells CSVVIPHREGSSGNTIYF. Here the CDR3 DNA reads TGCAGCGTTGTAATCCCCCACCGGGAGGGGAGCTCTGGAAACACCATATATTTT.

The rearrangement links TRBV19 to TRBJ2-7; 8 bases are shared with TRBD1. Germline V CDR1 and CDR2: LNHDA, SQIVND (reference sequence). J lost 5 bases, V lost 9 bases, and 6 bases had no gene match. The CDR3 spans 12 residues. CDR3 nucleotide sequence: TGTGCCAGCAACGACAGGGGCGACGAGCAGTACTTC. Protein: CASNDRGDEQYF.

J is TRBJ1-2 and V is TRBV7-9, with D tentatively TRBD1 (5 bases). Trimming cost V 1 base and J 5 bases, with 17 bases left between them. CDR3 length: 16 amino acids. Germline V gene data show CDR1 as SEHNR and CDR2 as FQNEAQ (reference sequence). Written as DNA, the CDR3 is TGTGCCAGCAGCTTAGGGACCTTTGGGGCCGTTTATGGCTACACCTTC. Residues: CASSLGTFGAVYGYTF.

CDR3 protein: CASGLQTGGVSGANVLTF. In nucleotides, the CDR3 is TGTGCTAGTGGTCTCCAGACAGGGGGCGTTTCTGGGGCCAACGTCCTGACTTTC. This chain connects TRBV12-5 to TRBJ2-6; 10 nucleotides agree with TRBD1. This CDR3 region has 18 residues. Germline V gene data show CDR1 as LGHNT and CDR2 as FRNRAP. J was trimmed by 1 base and V by 5 bases; bases with no gene match: 8.

The CDR3 nucleotides are TGTGCCAGCAGCCCGAGGGGGGGACCTCACTCCTACGAGCAGTACTTC. This translates into CASSPRGGPHSYEQYF. The chain joins TRBV7-2 to TRBJ2-7; perhaps TRBD2 as D (7 bases). The germline V and J ends were trimmed by 5 bases and 0 bases, with 17 bases remaining between them. The CDR3 covers 16 residues. The germline gives CDR1 SGHTA, CDR2 FQGNSA.

This sequence joins TRBV30 and TRBJ1-4; D gene ambiguous. Trimming shortened V by 0 bases and J by 8 bases, and 10 bases separated the two germline ends. The CDR3 loop spans 13 amino acids. The V gene's germline CDR1 is GTSNPN and CDR2 SVGIG (reference sequence). CDR3 region: CAWSVQSGEKLFF. CDR3 nucleotide sequence: TGTGCCTGGAGTGTACAGTCGGGGGAAAAACTGTTTTTT.

The V call is TRBV30, the J call TRBJ1-2, with D possibly being TRBD1 (5 bases). The CDR3 covers 13 residues. CDR1 is GTSNPN and CDR2 is SVGIG in the germline V gene (reference sequence). V was clipped by 2 bases and J by 12 bases, with 19 bases between them. The CDR3 DNA reads as TGTGCCTGGAGTAGTGGTGGTCGGGGGAGAAACACCTTC. It yields the protein CAWSSGGRGRNTF.

This chain joins TRBV27 and TRBJ1-6; possibly TRBD1 for D (5 bases). Looked up from germline, CDR1 is MNHEY and CDR2 is SMNVEV (reference sequence). The CDR3 covers 13 residues. V lost 6 bases to trimming and J lost 10 bases, with 13 bases between them. The CDR3 spells CASSLGRGSPLHF. CDR3 sequence (DNA): TGTGCCAGCAGCTTAGGGAGGGGATCACCCCTCCACTTT.

The chain carries TRBV7-9 and TRBJ2-4, with D maybe TRBD2 (6 bases). Germline lookup yields CDR1 SEHNR and CDR2 FQNEAQ (reference sequence). V lost 3 bases, J lost 2 bases, and 14 bases lay in between. The CDR3 consists of 16 residues. This chain's CDR3 is CASSFWLGRTKNIQYF. The CDR3 DNA sequence: TGTGCCAGCAGCTTTTGGTTAGGGAGGACCAAAAACATTCAGTACTTC.

The DNA of the CDR3 is TGTGCCAGCAGCTTAGGACAGGGCGGAAATGAAAAACTGTTTTTT. The encoded protein is CASSLGQGGNEKLFF. V gene TRBV7-7 combines with J gene TRBJ1-4; 7 bases line up with TRBD1. CDR1 SSHAT and CDR2 FNYEAQ come from the germline V gene (reference sequence). V shed 1 base, J shed 5 bases, and the junction held 4 bases outside the gene matches. The CDR3 extends over 15 amino acids.

The genes are TRBV7-3 and TRBJ1-1, with D unclear. This CDR3 has 13 amino acids. V dropped 6 bases and J dropped 5 bases, with 13 bases sitting between them. Germline lookup yields CDR1 SGHTA and CDR2 FQGTGA. The CDR3 bases are TGTGCCAGCAGATTGAGTGGGGAGACTGAAGCTTTCTTT. Its translation is CASRLSGETEAFF.

This clone was seen just once. This chain links TRBV12-3 or TRBV12-4 with TRBJ1-5; 7 positions agree with TRBD1. The V gene end was trimmed by 6 bases and the J gene end by 11 bases; junction bases not matched to a gene: 10. The CDR3 spans 13 residues. The DNA of the CDR3 is TGTGCCAGCAGGGCAGGGGGTGGGAGAGCCCAGCATTTT. Translated, it gives CASRAGGGRAQHF.

The chain employs TRBV21-1 and TRBJ2-3; TRBD2, the table's D call, lacks a check against the DNA. TRBV21-1 is marked as a pseudogene. This CDR3 region has 18 residues. CDR3 amino acids: CASSKPGTSGGATDTQYF. The CDR3 bases are TGTGCCAGCAGCAAGCCCGGGACTAGCGGGGGGGCCACAGATACGCAGTATTTT.

V is TRBV10-3 and J is TRBJ2-7; 10 nucleotides agree with TRBD1. The germline V gene encodes CDR1 ENHRY and CDR2 SYGVKD. After removal of 5 bases from V and 1 base from J, the junction contained 5 bases not matched to a gene. The CDR3 is 15 amino acids. The CDR3 nucleotides read TGTGCCATCAGTAAGCCGGGACAGGGGTCCTACGAGCAGTACTTC. Protein: CAISKPGQGSYEQYF.